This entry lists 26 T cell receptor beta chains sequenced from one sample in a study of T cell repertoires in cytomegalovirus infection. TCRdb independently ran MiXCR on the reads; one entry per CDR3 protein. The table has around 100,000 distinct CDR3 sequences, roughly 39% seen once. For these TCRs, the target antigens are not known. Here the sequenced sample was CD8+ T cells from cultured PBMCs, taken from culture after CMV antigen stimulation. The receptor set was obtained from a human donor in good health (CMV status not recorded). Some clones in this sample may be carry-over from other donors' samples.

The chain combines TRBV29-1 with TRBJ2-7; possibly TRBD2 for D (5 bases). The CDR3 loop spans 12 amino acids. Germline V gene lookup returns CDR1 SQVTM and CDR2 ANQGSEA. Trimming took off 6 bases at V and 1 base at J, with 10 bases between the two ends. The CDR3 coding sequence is TGCAGCGTCCTCCGGGATTCCTACGAGCAGTACTTC. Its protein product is CSVLRDSYEQYF.

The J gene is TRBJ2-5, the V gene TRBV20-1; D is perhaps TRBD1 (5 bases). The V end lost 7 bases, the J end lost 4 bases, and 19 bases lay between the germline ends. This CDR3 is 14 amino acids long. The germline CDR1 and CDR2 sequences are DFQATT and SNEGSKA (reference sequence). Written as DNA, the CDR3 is TGCAGTGTCACCCTTGACAGTGTACGAGAGACCCAGTACTTC. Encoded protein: CSVTLDSVRETQYF.

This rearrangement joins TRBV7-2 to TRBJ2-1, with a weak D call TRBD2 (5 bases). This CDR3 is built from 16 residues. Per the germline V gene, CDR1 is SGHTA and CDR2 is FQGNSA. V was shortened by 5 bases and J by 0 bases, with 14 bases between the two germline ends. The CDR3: CASSISSLSSYNEQFF. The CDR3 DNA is TGTGCCAGCAGCATTTCTAGCTTAAGCTCCTACAATGAGCAGTTCTTC.

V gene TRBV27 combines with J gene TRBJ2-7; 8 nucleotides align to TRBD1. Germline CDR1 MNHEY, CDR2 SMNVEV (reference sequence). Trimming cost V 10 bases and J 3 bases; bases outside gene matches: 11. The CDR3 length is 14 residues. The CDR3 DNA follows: TGTGCCAACAGCCCCAGGGGGCGCGGCTACGAGCAGTACTTC. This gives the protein CANSPRGRGYEQYF.

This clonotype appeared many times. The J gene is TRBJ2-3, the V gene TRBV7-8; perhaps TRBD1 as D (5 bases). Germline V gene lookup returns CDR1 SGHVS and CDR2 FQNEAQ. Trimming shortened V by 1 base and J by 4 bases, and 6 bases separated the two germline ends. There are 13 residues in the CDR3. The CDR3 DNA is TGTGCCAGCAGCTTAGAGGGGCCAGATACGCAGTATTTT. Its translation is CASSLEGPDTQYF.

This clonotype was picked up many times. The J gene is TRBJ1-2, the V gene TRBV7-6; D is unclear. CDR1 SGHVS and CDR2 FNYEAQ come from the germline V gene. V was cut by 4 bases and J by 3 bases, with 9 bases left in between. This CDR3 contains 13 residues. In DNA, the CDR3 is TGTGCCAGCAGCTCCCTGGGCGACTATGGCTACACCTTC. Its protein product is CASSSLGDYGYTF.

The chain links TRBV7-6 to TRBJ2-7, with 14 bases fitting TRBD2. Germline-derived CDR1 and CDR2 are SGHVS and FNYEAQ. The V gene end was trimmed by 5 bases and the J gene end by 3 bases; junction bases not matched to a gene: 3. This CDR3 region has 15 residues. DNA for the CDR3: TGTGCCAGCAGCCCGGGACTAGCGGGGGTCTACGAGCAGTACTTC. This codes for CASSPGLAGVYEQYF.

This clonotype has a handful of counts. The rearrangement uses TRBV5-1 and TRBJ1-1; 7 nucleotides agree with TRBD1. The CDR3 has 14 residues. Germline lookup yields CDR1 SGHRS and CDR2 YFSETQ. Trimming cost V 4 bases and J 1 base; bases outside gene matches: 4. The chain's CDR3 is CASSMTGSNTEAFF. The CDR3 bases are TGCGCCAGCAGCATGACAGGGTCGAACACTGAAGCTTTCTTT. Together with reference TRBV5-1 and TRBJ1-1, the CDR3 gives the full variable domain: KAGVTQTPRYLIKTRGQQVTLSCSPISGHRSVSWYQQTPGQGLQFLFEYFSETQRNKGNFPGRFSGRQFSNSRSEMNVSTLELGDSALYLCASSMTGSNTEAFFGQGTRLTVV.

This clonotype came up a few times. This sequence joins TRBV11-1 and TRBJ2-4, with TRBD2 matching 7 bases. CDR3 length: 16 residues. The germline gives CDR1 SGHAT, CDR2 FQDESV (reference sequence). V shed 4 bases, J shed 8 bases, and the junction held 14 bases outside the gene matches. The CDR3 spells CASSSGRTSSWDIQYF. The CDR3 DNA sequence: TGTGCCAGCAGCTCCGGGAGGACCTCTTCGTGGGACATTCAGTACTTC.

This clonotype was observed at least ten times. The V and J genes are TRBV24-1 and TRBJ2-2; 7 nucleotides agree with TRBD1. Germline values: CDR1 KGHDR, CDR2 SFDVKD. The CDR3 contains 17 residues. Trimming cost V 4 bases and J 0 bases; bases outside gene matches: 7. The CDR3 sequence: CATSEPPQGANTGELFF. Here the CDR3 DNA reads TGTGCCACCAGTGAACCACCTCAGGGGGCGAACACCGGGGAGCTGTTTTTT.

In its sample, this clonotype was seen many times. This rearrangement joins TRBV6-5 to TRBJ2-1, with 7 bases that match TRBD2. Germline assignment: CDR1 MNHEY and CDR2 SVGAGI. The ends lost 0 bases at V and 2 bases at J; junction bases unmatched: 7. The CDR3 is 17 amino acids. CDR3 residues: CASSYSNGGGTYNEQFF. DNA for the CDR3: TGTGCCAGCAGTTACTCGAATGGGGGAGGGACCTACAATGAGCAGTTCTTC.

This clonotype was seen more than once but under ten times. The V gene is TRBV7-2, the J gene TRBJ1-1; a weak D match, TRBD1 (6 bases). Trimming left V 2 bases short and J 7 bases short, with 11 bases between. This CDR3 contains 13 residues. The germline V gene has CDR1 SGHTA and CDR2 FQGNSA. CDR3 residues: CASSLMGAGEAFF. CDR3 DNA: TGTGCCAGCAGCTTAATGGGGGCTGGTGAAGCTTTCTTT.

The CDR3 reads CASSYHRQGQNTEAFF. Here the CDR3 DNA reads TGTGCCAGCAGCTACCACCGACAGGGACAGAACACTGAAGCTTTCTTT. The chain employs TRBV7-9 and TRBJ1-1, with 7 bases identical to TRBD1. The germline V gene has CDR1 SEHNR and CDR2 FQNEAQ (reference sequence). The V segment lost 4 bases and the J segment 1 base; nucleotides outside the gene matches: 9. The CDR3 loop spans 16 amino acids.

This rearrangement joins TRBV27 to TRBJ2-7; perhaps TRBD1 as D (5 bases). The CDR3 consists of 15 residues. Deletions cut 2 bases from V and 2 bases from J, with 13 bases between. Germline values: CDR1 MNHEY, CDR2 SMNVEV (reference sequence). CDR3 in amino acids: CASSLRGTETYEQYF. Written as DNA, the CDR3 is TGTGCCAGCAGTTTAAGGGGAACAGAGACCTACGAGCAGTACTTC.

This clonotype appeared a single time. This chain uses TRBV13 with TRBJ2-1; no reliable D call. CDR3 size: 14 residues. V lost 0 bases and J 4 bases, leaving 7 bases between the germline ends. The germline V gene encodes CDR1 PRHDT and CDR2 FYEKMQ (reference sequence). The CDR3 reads CASSLGRSYNEQFF. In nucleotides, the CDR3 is TGTGCCAGCAGCTTAGGGCGGAGTTACAATGAGCAGTTCTTC.

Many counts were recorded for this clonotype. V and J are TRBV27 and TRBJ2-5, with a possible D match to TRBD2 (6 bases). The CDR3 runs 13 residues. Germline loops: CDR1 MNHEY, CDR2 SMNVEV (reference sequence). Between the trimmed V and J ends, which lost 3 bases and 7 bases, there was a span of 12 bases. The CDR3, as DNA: TGTGCCAGCAGTTTGGCCCGCGGGGCGACCCAGTACTTC. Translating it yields CASSLARGATQYF.

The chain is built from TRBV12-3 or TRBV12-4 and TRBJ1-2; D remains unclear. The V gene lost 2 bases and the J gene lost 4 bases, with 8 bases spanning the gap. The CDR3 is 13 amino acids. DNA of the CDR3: TGTGCCAGCAGTTTACAACTACGCTATGGCTACACCTTC. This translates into CASSLQLRYGYTF.

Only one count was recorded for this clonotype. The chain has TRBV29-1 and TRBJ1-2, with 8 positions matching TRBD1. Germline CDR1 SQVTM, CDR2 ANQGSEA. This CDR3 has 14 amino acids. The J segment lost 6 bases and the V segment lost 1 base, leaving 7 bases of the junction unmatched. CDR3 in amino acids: CSVEGQGASHGYTF. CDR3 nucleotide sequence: TGCAGCGTTGAAGGGCAGGGGGCTTCTCATGGCTACACCTTC.

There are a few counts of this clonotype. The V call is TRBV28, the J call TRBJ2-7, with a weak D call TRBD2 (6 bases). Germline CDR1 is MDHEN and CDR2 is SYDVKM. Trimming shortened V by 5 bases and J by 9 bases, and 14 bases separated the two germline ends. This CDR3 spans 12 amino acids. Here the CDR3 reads CASSPGVEVQYF. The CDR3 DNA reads TGTGCCAGCAGTCCGGGGGTTGAGGTGCAGTACTTC.

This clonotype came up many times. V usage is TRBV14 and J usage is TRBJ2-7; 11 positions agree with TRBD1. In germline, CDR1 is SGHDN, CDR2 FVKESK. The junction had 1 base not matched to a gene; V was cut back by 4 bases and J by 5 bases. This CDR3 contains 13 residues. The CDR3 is CASSRTGGDEQYF. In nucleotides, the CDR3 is TGTGCCAGCAGCCGGACAGGGGGCGACGAGCAGTACTTC.

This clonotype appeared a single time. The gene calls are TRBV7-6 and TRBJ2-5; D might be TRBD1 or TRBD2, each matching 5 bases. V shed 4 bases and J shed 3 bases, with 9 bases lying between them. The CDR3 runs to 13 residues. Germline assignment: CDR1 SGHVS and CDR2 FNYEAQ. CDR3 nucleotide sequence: TGTGCCAGCAGCTGGGACCAAAAAGAGACCCAGTACTTC. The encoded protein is CASSWDQKETQYF.

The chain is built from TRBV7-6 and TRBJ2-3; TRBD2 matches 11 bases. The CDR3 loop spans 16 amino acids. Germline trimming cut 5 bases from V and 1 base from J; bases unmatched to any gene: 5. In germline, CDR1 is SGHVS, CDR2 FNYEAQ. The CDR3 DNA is TGTGCCAGCAGCCCACCGGGACTAGCGGGCACAGATACGCAGTATTTT. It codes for CASSPPGLAGTDTQYF.

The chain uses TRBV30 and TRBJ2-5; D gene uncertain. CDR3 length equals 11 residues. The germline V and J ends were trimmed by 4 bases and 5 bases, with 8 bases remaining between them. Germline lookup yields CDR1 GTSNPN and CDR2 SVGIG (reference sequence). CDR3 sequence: CAWIRSETQYF. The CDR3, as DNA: TGTGCCTGGATTCGGTCGGAGACCCAGTACTTC.

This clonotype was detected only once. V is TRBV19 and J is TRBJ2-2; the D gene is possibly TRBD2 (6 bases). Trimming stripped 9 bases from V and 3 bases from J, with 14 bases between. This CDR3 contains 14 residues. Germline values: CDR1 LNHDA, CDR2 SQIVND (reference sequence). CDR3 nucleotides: TGTGCCAGCCAATGGGGGGTCGACACCGGGGAGCTGTTTTTT. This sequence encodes CASQWGVDTGELFF.

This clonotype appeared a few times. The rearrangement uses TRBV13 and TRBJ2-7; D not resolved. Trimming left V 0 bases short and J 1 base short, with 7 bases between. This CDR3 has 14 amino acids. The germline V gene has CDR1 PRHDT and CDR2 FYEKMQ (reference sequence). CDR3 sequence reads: CASSLGTLSYEQYF. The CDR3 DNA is TGTGCCAGCAGCTTAGGGACCTTATCCTACGAGCAGTACTTC.

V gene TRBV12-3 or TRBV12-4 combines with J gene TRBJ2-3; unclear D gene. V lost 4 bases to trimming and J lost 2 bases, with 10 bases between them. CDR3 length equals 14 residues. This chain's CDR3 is CASSSATPTDTQYF. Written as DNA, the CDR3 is TGTGCCAGCAGTTCCGCGACTCCCACAGATACGCAGTATTTT.